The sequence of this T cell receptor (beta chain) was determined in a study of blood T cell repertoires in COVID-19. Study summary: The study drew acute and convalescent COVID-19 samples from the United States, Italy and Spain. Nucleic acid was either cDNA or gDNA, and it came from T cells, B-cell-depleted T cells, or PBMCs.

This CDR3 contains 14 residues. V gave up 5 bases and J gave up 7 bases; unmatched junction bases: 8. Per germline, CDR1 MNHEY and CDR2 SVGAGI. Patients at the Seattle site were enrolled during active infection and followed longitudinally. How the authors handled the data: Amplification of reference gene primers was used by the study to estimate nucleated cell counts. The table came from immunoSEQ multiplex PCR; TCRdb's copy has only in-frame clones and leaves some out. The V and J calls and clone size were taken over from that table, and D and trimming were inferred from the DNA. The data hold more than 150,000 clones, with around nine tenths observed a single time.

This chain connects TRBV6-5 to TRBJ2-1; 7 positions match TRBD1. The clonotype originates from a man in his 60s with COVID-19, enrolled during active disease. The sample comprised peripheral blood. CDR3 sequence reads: CASSPDSGGNEQFF. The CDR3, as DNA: TGTGCCAGCAGTCCCGACTCAGGGGGAAATGAGCAGTTCTTC.